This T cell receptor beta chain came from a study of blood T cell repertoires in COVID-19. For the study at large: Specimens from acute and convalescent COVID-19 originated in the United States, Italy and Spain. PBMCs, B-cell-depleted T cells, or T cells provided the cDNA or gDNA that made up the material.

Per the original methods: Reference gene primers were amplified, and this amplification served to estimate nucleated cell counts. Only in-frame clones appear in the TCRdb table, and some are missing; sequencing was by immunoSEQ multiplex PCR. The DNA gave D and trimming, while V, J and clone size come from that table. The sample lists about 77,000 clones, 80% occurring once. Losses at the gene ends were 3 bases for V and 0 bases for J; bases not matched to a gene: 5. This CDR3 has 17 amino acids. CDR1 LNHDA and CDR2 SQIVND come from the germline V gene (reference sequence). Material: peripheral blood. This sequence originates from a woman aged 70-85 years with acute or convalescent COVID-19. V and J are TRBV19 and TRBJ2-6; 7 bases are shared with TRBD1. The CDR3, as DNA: TGTGCCAGTAGTATGGGACAGCGTAACTCTGGGGCCAACGTCCTGACTTTC. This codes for CASSMGQRNSGANVLTF.